This passage covers 30 T cell receptor beta chains from one sample sequenced in a study of cytomegalovirus exposure and HLA in healthy donors. The study ran its PCR with 60 Vbeta and 13 Jbeta primers. Profiled with immunoSEQ multiplex PCR; TCRdb holds only in-frame clones, not every one. This repertoire shows some 200,000 clones, about 83% found once; its top ten account for about 1.4%. The specimen was PBMCs. These receptor sequences come from a girl between 5 and 17 years old in good health and CMV-seronegative.

The chain is built from TRBV29-1 and TRBJ2-5; 12 nucleotides align to TRBD2. The CDR3 sequence is 13 residues long. The germline gives CDR1 SQVTM, CDR2 ANQGSEA. With V trimmed by 7 bases and J by 7 bases, 7 bases remained unmatched. CDR3 sequence reads: CSAPTGLAGTQYF. The CDR3 nucleotides read TGCAGCGCCCCAACGGGACTAGCGGGGACCCAGTACTTC.

The sample holds a few counts of this clone. This chain links TRBV19 with TRBJ2-7, with 9 positions matching TRBD2. The CDR3 loop spans 16 amino acids. J gave up 3 bases and V 6 bases, and 12 bases lay outside the gene matches. Looked up from germline, CDR1 is LNHDA and CDR2 is SQIVND (reference sequence). CDR3: CASSSSGTSKNYEQYF. CDR3 DNA: TGTGCCAGTAGCTCTAGCGGGACCTCAAAAAACTACGAGCAGTACTTC.

This chain links TRBV5-1 with TRBJ2-3, with 8 nucleotides matching TRBD2. Germline loops: CDR1 SGHRS, CDR2 YFSETQ. V dropped 7 bases and J dropped 10; count of bases not matched to a gene: 23. This CDR3 is 17 amino acids long. CDR3 in amino acids: CASCPGGGTPGGVAQYF. CDR3 bases: TGCGCCAGCTGCCCTGGCGGGGGGACCCCCGGGGGGGTTGCGCAGTATTTT.

The chain combines TRBV7-6 with TRBJ1-6, with D possibly being TRBD1 (5 bases). The V end lost 3 bases, the J end lost 5 bases, and 11 bases lay between the germline ends. Germline CDR1 reads SGHVS; CDR2 reads FNYEAQ. The CDR3 runs to 15 residues. This CDR3 is CASSFGSRDNSPLHF. In DNA form, the CDR3 reads TGTGCCAGCAGCTTCGGTAGCAGGGATAATTCACCCCTCCACTTT.

The rearrangement joins TRBV18 to TRBJ2-1, with TRBD2 matching over 12 bases. The CDR3 has 16 amino acids. V was clipped by 2 bases and J by 6 bases; unmatched bases: 5. Germline loops: CDR1 KGHSH, CDR2 LQKENI. This CDR3 is CASSPTGTSGPNEQFF. CDR3 coding DNA: TGTGCCAGCTCACCAACCGGGACTAGCGGGCCCAATGAGCAGTTCTTC.

The sample holds one count of this clone. The chain links TRBV30 to TRBJ1-1, with 7 nucleotides matching TRBD1. The germline V gene encodes CDR1 GTSNPN and CDR2 SVGIG (reference sequence). The CDR3 extends over 13 amino acids. V was pared by 4 bases and J by 5 bases, with 7 bases of the junction left unmatched. As DNA, the CDR3 is TGTGCCTGGAAATTACAGGGGCGGACTGAAGCTTTCTTT. Encoded protein: CAWKLQGRTEAFF. Combining the CDR3 with reference TRBV30 and TRBJ1-1 gives the whole variable domain SQTIHQWPATLVQPVGSPLSLECTVEGTSNPNLYWYRQAAGRGLQLLFYSVGIGQISSEVPQNLSASRPQDRQFILSSKKLLLSDSGFYLCAWKLQGRTEAFFGQGTRLTVV.

The V gene is TRBV7-6, the J gene TRBJ2-3; D is uncertain. The CDR3 sequence is 16 residues long. V gave up 1 base and J gave up 5 bases, with 16 bases separating them. In germline, CDR1 is SGHVS, CDR2 FNYEAQ. CDR3 sequence: CASSLGSLTFGDTQYF. The CDR3 bases are TGTGCCAGCAGCTTAGGGAGTTTAACGTTCGGAGATACGCAGTATTTT.

V gene TRBV28 combines with J gene TRBJ2-7; 7 bases line up with TRBD2. J was trimmed by 0 bases and V by 6 bases; bases with no gene match: 5. Looked up from germline, CDR1 is MDHEN and CDR2 is SYDVKM. The CDR3 has 14 residues. The CDR3 loop is CASRVAGSSYEQYF. The CDR3 nucleotides read TGTGCCAGCAGGGTAGCGGGTTCCTCCTACGAGCAGTACTTC.

This chain connects TRBV28 to TRBJ2-7, with TRBD1 matching over 8 bases. CDR1 and CDR2 (germline): MDHEN, SYDVKM. This CDR3 comprises 15 residues. V lost 5 bases and J lost 3; bases outside the gene matches: 9. CDR3 nucleotide sequence: TGTGCCAGCAGTATACCGGGACAGGCGATCTACGAGCAGTACTTC. Translated, it gives CASSIPGQAIYEQYF.

This clone was counted a few times. The rearrangement uses TRBV6-5 and TRBJ2-1; the match to TRBD2 covers 7 bases. The CDR3 has 12 residues. Germline assignment: CDR1 MNHEY and CDR2 SVGAGI. V trimming: 7 bases; J trimming: 5 bases; junction bases outside the gene matches: 2. CDR3 region: CASNRGDNEQFF. Here the CDR3 DNA reads TGTGCCAGCAATCGGGGGGACAATGAGCAGTTCTTC.

This clone has only one observation. CDR3 in amino acids: CASIHTGLGGNQPQHF. Written as DNA, the CDR3 is TGTGCCAGCATCCACACGGGCCTCGGCGGGAATCAGCCCCAGCATTTT. The chain has TRBV28 and TRBJ1-5; no firm D call. The CDR3 is 16 amino acids. The germline V gene encodes CDR1 MDHEN and CDR2 SYDVKM. V was clipped by 7 bases and J by 4 bases, with 20 bases between them.

V and J are TRBV6-1 and TRBJ2-7, with 9 bases matching TRBD2. With V trimmed by 1 base and J by 2 bases, 3 bases remained unmatched. Germline V lookup: CDR1 MNHNS, CDR2 SASEGT. The CDR3 is made up of 15 amino acids. CDR3 DNA sequence: TGTGCCAGCAGTGAAGGGGGCGGGGGGGCCTACGAGCAGTACTTC. Its protein is CASSEGGGGAYEQYF.

On this clone itself: Likely a read error: the CDR3 ends without its conserved phenylalanine or tryptophan. The DNA is left out, because the CDR3 cannot be placed on it with certainty; the CDR3 is given as TCRdb lists it. CDR3 sequence reads: CASSGGTETMT. The chain recombines TRBV6-1 with TRBJ2-7; the tabulated D call, TRBD2, remains unverified against the DNA. 11 amino acids form the CDR3, both terminal residues included. Germline V gene sequence: CDR1 MNHNS, CDR2 SASEGT.

The V call is TRBV4-3, the J call TRBJ1-2; D unresolved. The germline V gene has CDR1 LGHNA and CDR2 YSLEER. V lost 0 bases and J 3 bases, leaving 14 bases between the germline ends. The CDR3 is made up of 16 amino acids. The DNA of the CDR3 is TGCGCCAGCAGCCAAGATCTTAACAGTGGGTACTATGGCTACACCTTC. This sequence encodes CASSQDLNSGYYGYTF.

The rearrangement uses TRBV14 and TRBJ1-2; maybe TRBD1 (6 bases). Trimming stripped 4 bases from V and 7 bases from J, with 19 bases between. The CDR3 totals 15 residues. CDR1 SGHDN and CDR2 FVKESK come from the germline V gene. The CDR3 bases are TGTGCCAGCAGCCCACGGGGGGCGCGACCAAGTGGCTACACCTTC. Its translation: CASSPRGARPSGYTF. The full variable domain, completed using reference TRBV14 and TRBJ1-2, is EAGVTQFPSHSVIEKGQTVTLRCDPISGHDNLYWYRRVMGKEIKFLLHFVKESKQDESGMPNNRFLAERTGGTYSTLKVQPAELEDSGVYFCASSPRGARPSGYTFGSGTRLTVV.

The rearrangement links TRBV29-1 to TRBJ1-1; perhaps TRBD1 as D (6 bases). CDR1 is SQVTM, CDR2 ANQGSEA, per germline. The CDR3 is 11 residues long. The germline V and J ends were trimmed by 6 bases and 6 bases, with 11 bases remaining between them. The CDR3 loop is CSVVTGPEAFF. The CDR3 bases are TGCAGCGTCGTTACAGGGCCTGAAGCTTTCTTT.

This clone was seen more than once but under ten times. CDR3 nucleotide sequence: TGTGCCAGCAGTTCCACCGGGACAGCTCTTGGAGCTTTCTTT. The encoded protein is CASSSTGTALGAFF. The chain couples TRBV6-5 to TRBJ1-1; 7 bases fit TRBD1. With 4 bases clipped from V and 10 bases from J, the junction kept 12 bases outside the gene matches. CDR1 and CDR2 (germline): MNHEY, SVGAGI. The CDR3 covers 14 residues.

This chain uses TRBV4-3 with TRBJ2-5, with TRBD1 as a possible D gene (6 bases). With 1 base removed from V and 4 bases from J, the gap between germline ends came to 25 bases. This CDR3 has 19 residues. Germline CDR1 and CDR2: LGHNA and YSLEER. The CDR3 region has the DNA TGCGCCAGCAGCCAAGTGGGGGTGTCGGACAGTCGACCGGGAGAGACCCAGTACTTC. It yields the protein CASSQVGVSDSRPGETQYF.

The chain links TRBV28 to TRBJ1-2, with D maybe TRBD1 (6 bases). CDR1 is MDHEN, CDR2 SYDVKM, per germline. The CDR3 totals 14 residues. V dropped 6 bases and J dropped 2 bases, with 13 bases sitting between them. The CDR3 protein is CASRKQGVNYGYTF. In DNA form, the CDR3 reads TGTGCCAGCAGAAAACAGGGCGTCAACTATGGCTACACCTTC.

This clone has only one observation. The chain links TRBV5-6 to TRBJ1-2; tentative D call: TRBD1 (6 bases). The CDR3 is 14 amino acids. V shed 3 bases and J shed 2 bases, with 11 bases lying between them. Per the germline V gene, CDR1 is SGHDT and CDR2 is YYEEEE. CDR3 sequence (DNA): TGTGCCAGCAGCTCCGGGACAAGGAACTATGGCTACACCTTC. Translated, it gives CASSSGTRNYGYTF. Looking up the rest from reference TRBV5-6 and TRBJ1-2 gives the full variable domain: DAGVTQSPTHLIKTRGQQVTLRCSPKSGHDTVSWYQQALGQGPQFIFQYYEEEERQRGNFPDRFSGHQFPNYSSELNVNALLLGDSALYLCASSSGTRNYGYTFGSGTRLTVV.

The chain recombines TRBV18 with TRBJ2-5; unclear D gene. The V end lost 1 base, the J end lost 2 bases, and 8 bases lay between the germline ends. CDR3 length: 14 residues. CDR1 KGHSH and CDR2 LQKENI come from the germline V gene. Here the CDR3 reads CASSPQAGQETQYF. In DNA, the CDR3 is TGTGCCAGCTCACCACAGGCAGGACAAGAGACCCAGTACTTC.

Concerning this clone: One end of the junction does not line up with germline, which may come from a read error. Other DNA sequences of this sample code for an identical CDR3. This chain connects TRBV27 to TRBJ2-3; possible D gene TRBD1, 6 bases. CDR1 MNHEY and CDR2 SMNVEV come from the germline V gene (reference sequence). The CDR3 runs to 14 residues. The CDR3 region is CASSLHRVSDTQYF. CDR3 coding DNA: TGTGCTAGCAGTTTGCACAGGGTATCAGATACGCAGTATTTT.

Only one count was recorded for this clone. The chain uses TRBV5-8 and TRBJ1-2, with unresolved D. The CDR3 loop spans 16 amino acids. Trimming shortened V by 4 bases and J by 4 bases, and 20 bases separated the two germline ends. Germline V gene lookup returns CDR1 SGHTS and CDR2 YDEGEE. The CDR3: CASSPPERPQLYGYTF. The CDR3 DNA is TGTGCCAGCAGCCCACCAGAGAGGCCGCAACTCTATGGCTACACCTTC.

This clone was seen a single time. This chain links TRBV28 with TRBJ1-1, with D unclear. Germline loops: CDR1 MDHEN, CDR2 SYDVKM. This CDR3 is 15 amino acids long. The V and J ends lost 1 base and 0 bases respectively, with 9 bases between them. The DNA of the CDR3 is TGTGCCAGCAGTTTATTGCGGGTACTGAACACTGAAGCTTTCTTT. Translation gives CASSLLRVLNTEAFF.

The genes are TRBV2 and TRBJ2-1, with 7 bases lining up with TRBD2. V lost 2 bases, J lost 7 bases, and 5 bases stayed unmatched. The germline V gene has CDR1 SNHLY and CDR2 FYNNEI. This CDR3 spans 14 amino acids. DNA for the CDR3: TGTGCCAGCAGTGAAATGGCGGGAGAGAATGAGCAGTTCTTC. This sequence encodes CASSEMAGENEQFF.

In its sample, this clone was seen a few times. The chain employs TRBV25-1 and TRBJ2-2; TRBD1 might be the D (5 bases). Trimming took 3 bases from V and 4 from J, leaving 15 bases between them. Per germline, CDR1 MGHDK and CDR2 SYGVNS. The CDR3 loop spans 16 amino acids. CDR3 sequence reads: CASSDGFRVSTGELFF. The CDR3 DNA sequence: TGTGCCAGCAGTGATGGGTTCAGGGTGAGCACCGGGGAGCTGTTTTTT.

In nucleotides, the CDR3 is TGTGCCAGCAGCGTCAGGGGGATAGCTTTCTTT. Amino acid sequence: CASSVRGIAFF. The V call is TRBV5-8, the J call TRBJ1-1; TRBD1 aligns across 7 bases. This CDR3 is 11 amino acids long. Germline V gene data show CDR1 as SGHTS and CDR2 as YDEGEE. Germline trimming cut 4 bases from V and 10 bases from J; bases unmatched to any gene: 4.

V gene TRBV29-1 combines with J gene TRBJ2-1; TRBD2 might be the D (6 bases). CDR1 is SQVTM and CDR2 is ANQGSEA in the germline V gene. The CDR3 covers 13 residues. The ends were cut back, 3 bases at V and 7 bases at J, with 13 bases in the middle. CDR3 in amino acids: CSVEGLALNEQFF. The CDR3 DNA reads as TGCAGCGTTGAGGGGCTAGCGTTAAATGAGCAGTTCTTC.

The CDR3 spells CASSVGAEGLYGYTF. The CDR3 nucleotides are TGTGCCAGCAGCGTAGGTGCAGAGGGCCTCTATGGCTACACCTTC. The chain uses TRBV9 and TRBJ1-2; no reliable D call. V lost 0 bases and J lost 4, with 13 bases in between. The CDR3 covers 15 residues. CDR1 is SGDLS and CDR2 is YYNGEE in the germline V gene.

On this clone: The sample carries other DNA sequences with the same CDR3. The chain uses TRBV19 and TRBJ1-2; D not resolved. Germline V CDR1 and CDR2: LNHDA, SQIVND (reference sequence). Trimming removed 3 bases from V and 7 bases from J, with 6 bases in between. The length of the CDR3 is 11 residues. The CDR3 is CASSIGGGYTF. As DNA, the CDR3 is TGTGCCAGTAGTATCGGTGGTGGCTACACCTTC.